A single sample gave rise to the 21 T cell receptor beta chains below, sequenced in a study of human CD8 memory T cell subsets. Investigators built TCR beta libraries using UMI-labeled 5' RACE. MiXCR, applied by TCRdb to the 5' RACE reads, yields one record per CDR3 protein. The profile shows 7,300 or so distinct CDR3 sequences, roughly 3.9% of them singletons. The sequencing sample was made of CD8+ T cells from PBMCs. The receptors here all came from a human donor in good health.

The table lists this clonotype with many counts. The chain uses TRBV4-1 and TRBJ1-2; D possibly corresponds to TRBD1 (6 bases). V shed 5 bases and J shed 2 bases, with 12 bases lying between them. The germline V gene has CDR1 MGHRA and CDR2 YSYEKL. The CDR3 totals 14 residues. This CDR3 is CASSSIRGNYGYTF. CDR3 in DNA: TGCGCCAGCAGCTCGATCAGGGGAAACTATGGCTACACCTTC.

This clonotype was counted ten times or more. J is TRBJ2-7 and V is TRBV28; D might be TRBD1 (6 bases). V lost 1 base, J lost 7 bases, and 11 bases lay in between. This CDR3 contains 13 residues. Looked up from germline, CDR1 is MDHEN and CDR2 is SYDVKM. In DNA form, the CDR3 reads TGTGCCAGCAGTTTATTGCCAGGGGAAGAGCAGTACTTC. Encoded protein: CASSLLPGEEQYF.

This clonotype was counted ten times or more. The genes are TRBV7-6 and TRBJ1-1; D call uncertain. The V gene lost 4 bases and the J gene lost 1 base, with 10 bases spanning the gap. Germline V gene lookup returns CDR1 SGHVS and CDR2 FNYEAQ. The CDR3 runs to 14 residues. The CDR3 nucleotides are TGTGCCAGCAGCTACGATACAGAGAACACTGAAGCTTTCTTT. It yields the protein CASSYDTENTEAFF.

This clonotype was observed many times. The CDR3 loop reads CSVPTSGTYNEQFF. The CDR3 DNA follows: TGCAGCGTTCCGACTAGCGGGACGTACAATGAGCAGTTCTTC. The genes are TRBV29-1 and TRBJ2-1; 11 nucleotides agree with TRBD2. V was clipped by 5 bases and J by 4 bases; unmatched bases: 4. The CDR3 has 14 residues. Germline loops: CDR1 SQVTM, CDR2 ANQGSEA.

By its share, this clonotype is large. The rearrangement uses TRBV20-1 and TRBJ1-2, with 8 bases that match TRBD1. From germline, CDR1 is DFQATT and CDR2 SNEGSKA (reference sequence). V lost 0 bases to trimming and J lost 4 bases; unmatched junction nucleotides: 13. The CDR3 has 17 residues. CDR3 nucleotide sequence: TGCAGTGCTAGAGATTGGGTCCTGACAGGGGAGGTCTATGGCTACACCTTC. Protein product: CSARDWVLTGEVYGYTF.

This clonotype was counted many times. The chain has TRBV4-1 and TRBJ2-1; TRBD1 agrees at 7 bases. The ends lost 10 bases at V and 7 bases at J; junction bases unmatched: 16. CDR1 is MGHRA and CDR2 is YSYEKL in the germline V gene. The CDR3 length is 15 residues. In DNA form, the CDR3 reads TGCGCCACCACTTCCCCGTACAGGGGTGGAAATGAGCAGTTCTTC. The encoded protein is CATTSPYRGGNEQFF.

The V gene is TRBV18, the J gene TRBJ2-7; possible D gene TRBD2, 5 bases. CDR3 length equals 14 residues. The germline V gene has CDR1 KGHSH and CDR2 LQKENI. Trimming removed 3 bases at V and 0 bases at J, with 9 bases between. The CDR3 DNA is TGTGCCAGCTCACCGGAGGCGGCCTCCTACGAGCAGTACTTC. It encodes CASSPEAASYEQYF.

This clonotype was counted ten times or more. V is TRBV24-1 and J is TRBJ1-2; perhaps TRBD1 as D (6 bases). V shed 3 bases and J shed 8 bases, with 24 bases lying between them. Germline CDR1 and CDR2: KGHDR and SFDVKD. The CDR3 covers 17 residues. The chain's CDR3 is CATSDGGRIGKARGYTF. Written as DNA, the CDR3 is TGTGCCACCAGTGATGGGGGCCGGATAGGGAAAGCAAGAGGCTACACCTTC.

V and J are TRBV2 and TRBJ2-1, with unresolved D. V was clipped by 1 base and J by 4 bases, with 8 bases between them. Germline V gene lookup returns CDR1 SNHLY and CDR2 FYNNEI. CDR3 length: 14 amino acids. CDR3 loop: CASSEEVGYNEQFF. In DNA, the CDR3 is TGTGCCAGCAGTGAAGAGGTTGGGTACAATGAGCAGTTCTTC.

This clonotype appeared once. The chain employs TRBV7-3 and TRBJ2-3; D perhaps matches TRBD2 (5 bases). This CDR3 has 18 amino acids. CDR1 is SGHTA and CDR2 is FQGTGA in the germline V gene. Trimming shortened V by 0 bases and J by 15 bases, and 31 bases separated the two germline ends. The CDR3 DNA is TGTGCCAGCAGCTTAACCCAAAGAACCTCGTCTAGCACAGATACCCACTATTTT. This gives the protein CASSLTQRTSSSTDTHYF.

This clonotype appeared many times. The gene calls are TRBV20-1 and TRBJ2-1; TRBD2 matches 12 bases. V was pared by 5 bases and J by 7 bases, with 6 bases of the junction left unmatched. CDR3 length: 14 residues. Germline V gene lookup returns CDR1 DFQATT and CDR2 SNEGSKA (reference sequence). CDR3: CSAYPSGGANEQFF. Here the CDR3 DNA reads TGCAGTGCTTACCCTAGCGGGGGGGCAAATGAGCAGTTCTTC.

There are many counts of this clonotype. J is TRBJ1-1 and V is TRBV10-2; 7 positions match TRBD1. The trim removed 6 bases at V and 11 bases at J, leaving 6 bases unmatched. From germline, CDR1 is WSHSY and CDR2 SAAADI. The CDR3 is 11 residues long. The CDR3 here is CASRRGTAAFF. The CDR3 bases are TGCGCCAGCAGGAGGGGGACAGCCGCTTTCTTT.

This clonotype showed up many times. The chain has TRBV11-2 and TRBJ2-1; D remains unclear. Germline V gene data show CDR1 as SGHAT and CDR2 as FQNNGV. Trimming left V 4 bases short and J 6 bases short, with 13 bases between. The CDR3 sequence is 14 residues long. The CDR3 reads CASSSGRRSNEQFF. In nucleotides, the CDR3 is TGTGCCAGCAGCTCCGGGCGCCGCTCCAATGAGCAGTTCTTC.

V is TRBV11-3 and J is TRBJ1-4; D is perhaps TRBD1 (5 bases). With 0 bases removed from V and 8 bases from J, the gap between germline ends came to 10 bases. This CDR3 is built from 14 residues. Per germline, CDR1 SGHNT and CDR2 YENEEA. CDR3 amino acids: CASSLDRDYEKLFF. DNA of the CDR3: TGTGCCAGCAGCTTAGACAGGGACTACGAAAAACTGTTTTTT. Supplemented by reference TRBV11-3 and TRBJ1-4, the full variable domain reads EAGVVQSPRYKIIEKKQPVAFWCNPISGHNTLYWYLQNLGQGPELLIRYENEEAVDDSQLPKDRFSAERLKGVDSTLKIQPAELGDSAVYLCASSLDRDYEKLFFGSGTQLSVL.

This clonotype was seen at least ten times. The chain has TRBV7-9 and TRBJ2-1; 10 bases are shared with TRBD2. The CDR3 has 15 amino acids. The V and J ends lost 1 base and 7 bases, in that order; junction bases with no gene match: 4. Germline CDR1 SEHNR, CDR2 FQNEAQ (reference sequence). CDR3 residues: CASSLDSGRRNEQFF. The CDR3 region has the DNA TGTGCCAGCAGCTTAGATAGCGGGAGGCGGAATGAGCAGTTCTTC.

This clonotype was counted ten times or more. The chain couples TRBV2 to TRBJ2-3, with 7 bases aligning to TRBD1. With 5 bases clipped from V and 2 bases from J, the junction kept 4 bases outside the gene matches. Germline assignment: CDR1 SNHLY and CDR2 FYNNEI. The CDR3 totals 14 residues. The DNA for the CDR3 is TGTGCCAGCAGTTCGGGACAGACCACAGATACGCAGTATTTT. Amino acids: CASSSGQTTDTQYF.

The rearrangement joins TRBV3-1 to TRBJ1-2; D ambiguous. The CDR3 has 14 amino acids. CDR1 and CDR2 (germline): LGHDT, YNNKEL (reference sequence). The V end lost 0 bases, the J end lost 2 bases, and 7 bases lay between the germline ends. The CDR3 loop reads CASSQEEKNYGYTF. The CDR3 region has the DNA TGTGCCAGCAGCCAAGAAGAGAAAAACTATGGCTACACCTTC.

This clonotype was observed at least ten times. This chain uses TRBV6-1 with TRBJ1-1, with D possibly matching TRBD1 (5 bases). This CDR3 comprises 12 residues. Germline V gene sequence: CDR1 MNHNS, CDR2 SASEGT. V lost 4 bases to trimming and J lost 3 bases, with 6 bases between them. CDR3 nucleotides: TGTGCCAGCAGTGCAGGGTACACTGAAGCTTTCTTT. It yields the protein CASSAGYTEAFF.

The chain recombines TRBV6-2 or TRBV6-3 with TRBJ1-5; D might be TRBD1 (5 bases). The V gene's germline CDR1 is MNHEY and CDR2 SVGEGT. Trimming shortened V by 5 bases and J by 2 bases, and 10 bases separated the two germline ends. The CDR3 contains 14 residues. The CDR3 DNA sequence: TGTGCCAGCAGTCCCAGGGTCGGCAATCAGCCCCAGCATTTT. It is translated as CASSPRVGNQPQHF.

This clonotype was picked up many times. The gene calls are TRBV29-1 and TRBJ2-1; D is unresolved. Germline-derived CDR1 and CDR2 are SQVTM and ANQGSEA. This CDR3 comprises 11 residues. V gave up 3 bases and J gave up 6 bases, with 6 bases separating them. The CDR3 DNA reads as TGCAGCGTTGACAGCGTCAATGAGCAGTTCTTC. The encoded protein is CSVDSVNEQFF.

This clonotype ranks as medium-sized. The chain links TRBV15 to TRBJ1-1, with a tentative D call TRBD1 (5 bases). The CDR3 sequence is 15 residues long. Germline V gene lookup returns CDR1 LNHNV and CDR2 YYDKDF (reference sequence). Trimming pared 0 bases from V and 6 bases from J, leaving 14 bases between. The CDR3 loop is CATSRDRGRDAEAFF. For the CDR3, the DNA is TGTGCCACCAGCAGAGATCGGGGCAGAGACGCTGAAGCTTTCTTT.